The present TCR beta chain was sequenced within a study of T cells after posttransplantation cyclophosphamide (dated by TCRdb to 2016 to 2018). Regarding the research as a whole: The study tracked T cell repertoire reconstitution by TRB sequencing after myeloablative bone marrow transplantation using posttransplantation cyclophosphamide as GVHD prophylaxis. Antigen receptor sequencing was done on samples from roughly 38 PTCy-treated patients and from approximately 16 related bone marrow donors of those patients. TRB sequencing was performed on blood from all 35 or so PTCy patients with 1-year posttransplant specimens. In 3 patients, TRB sequencing was also performed on up to roughly 3 more blood samples taken 2 to 5.2 years after transplant, and in several patients, pretransplant blood was also TRB-sequenced. Because TRA and TRB clonality were tightly correlated in 9 samples, subsequent TCR analyses were focused on TRB only. Public TRB sequences were checked against a database of over 3,500 sequences associated with responses to pathogens, tumor antigens, self-antigens and alloantigens.

The CDR3 holds 12 amino acids from the cysteine to the phenylalanine. Of all the DNA, just the CDR3 is kept, 36 bases in frame from base 1. Results and caveats for the whole study, not just this receptor: At 1-2 months, donor-recipient similarity was low but rose over the first year, and the later blood repertoires were often dominated by donor CD8+ memory clones. Across more than 40 patients, TRB clonality was highly associated with recipient CMV seropositivity and CMV reactivation, and diversity in PTCy patients was similar to diversity in CNI/methotrexate controls. The TRB repertoires of T cells infiltrating skin or GI tract showed only limited overlap with the TRB repertoires of T cells in blood.

Notes on this clone: Its antigen is not yet known. Base qualities are not recorded, but no much larger clone differs from it by a single base.

TRB sequencing used genomic DNA with the immunoSEQ assay at survey resolution or the hsTCRB kit. As for the original processing: The immunoSEQ software was used for initial read processing, and the LymphoSeq R package was used for repertoire analyses. For each TRB dataset, clonality was calculated as 1 minus normalized Shannon entropy, and the Gini coefficient was computed as well. Phenotypes of unsorted samples were inferred by mapping TRB sequences from sorted subsets of the recipient or donor onto the same recipient's unsorted samples. TCRdb holds this immuneACCESS table with in-frame rearrangements only. Some clones are missing; in checked studies, unresolved V genes explain under half, and the rest has no known cause. The V and J calls and clone size were taken over from that table, and D and trimming were inferred from the DNA. The sample table contains about 66,000 clones; only one count was recorded for 93% of them. The top ten clonotypes cover 3% of the sample.

Related bone marrow donors provided peripheral blood samples on the day of marrow donation. Peripheral blood and bone marrow mononuclear cells were isolated by Ficoll-Hypaque density centrifugation and were cryopreserved. Recombination linked TRBV21-1 to TRBJ1-2; the DNA was not compared with TRBD1, the D call given in the table. TRBV21-1 is tagged as a pseudogene. The sample taken for sequencing was PBMCs. The clonotype comes from a woman aged 25 to 45 in good health and a related stem cell transplant donor. For the CDR3, the sequence is CASSKQGPRPGF. The DNA is TGTGCCAGCAGCAAACAGGGGCCCAGGCCTGGCTTC.